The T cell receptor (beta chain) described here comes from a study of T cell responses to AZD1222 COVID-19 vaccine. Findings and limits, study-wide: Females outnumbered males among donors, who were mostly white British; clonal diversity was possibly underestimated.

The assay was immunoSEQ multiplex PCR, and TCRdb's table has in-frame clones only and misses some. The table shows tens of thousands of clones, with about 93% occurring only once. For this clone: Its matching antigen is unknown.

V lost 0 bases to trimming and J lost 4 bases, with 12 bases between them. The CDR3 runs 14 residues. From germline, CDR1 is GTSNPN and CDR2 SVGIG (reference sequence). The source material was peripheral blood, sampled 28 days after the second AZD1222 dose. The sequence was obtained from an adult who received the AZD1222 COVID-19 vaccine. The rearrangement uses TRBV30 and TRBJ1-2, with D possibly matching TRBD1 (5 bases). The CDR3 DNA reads TGTGCCTGGAGTGTCGGGGCGGGCCCCTATGGCTACACCTTC. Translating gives CAWSVGAGPYGYTF.